This T cell receptor (beta chain) came from a study of T-cell reconstitution after alpha-beta-depleted transplantation in children. A library of TCRbeta sequences, prepared with unique molecular identifiers, was generated. TCRdb fed the PCR reads into MiXCR, producing one record per CDR3 protein. The sample holds fewer than 750,000 distinct CDR3 sequences, roughly a quarter seen once. Germline loops: CDR1 SGHDT, CDR2 YYEEEE. This CDR3 contains 14 residues. V was trimmed by 4 bases and J by 4 bases, leaving 12 bases between them. This clonotype was found once. The antigen is unknown. General study findings and limits: In patients about two months after transplant, alpha-beta T cells reportedly arose from several hundred expanded graft clones. Fresh T-cell production supplied most of the T-cell counts and diversity seen one year after transplant.

The J gene is TRBJ2-1, the V gene TRBV5-6; perhaps TRBD2 as D (6 bases). Sequencing was performed on PBMCs, taken before TCRalphabeta/CD19-depleted stem cell transplant. This sequence originates from a boy under three years old with Wiskott-Aldrich syndrome, due to receive a stem cell transplant. CDR3 region: CASSPPGVYNEQFF. The CDR3, as DNA: TGTGCCAGCAGCCCTCCGGGGGTATACAATGAGCAGTTCTTC.